Each of the 11 T cell receptor beta chains below was sequenced from the same sample in a study of post-analysis software for immune sequencing data. The library was made from cDNA and included unique molecular identifiers. TCRdb recomputed calls from the PCR reads with MiXCR, one row per CDR3 protein. The sample carries about 540,000 distinct CDR3 sequences, around 31% recorded once. Findings and limits, study-wide: Controls showed lower frequencies than patients for roughly five TRBV segments, and TRBV5-6, TRBV5-1 and TRBV20-1 were among these.

What these receptors recognize is not known. The sample taken for sequencing was blood. The receptor source for this set is a girl under 18 with multiple sclerosis.

The V call is TRBV7-2, the J call TRBJ2-1; D is possibly TRBD2 (6 bases). CDR3 size: 13 residues. Germline CDR1 SGHTA, CDR2 FQGNSA. Trimming shortened V by 5 bases and J by 6 bases, and 11 bases separated the two germline ends. The CDR3 region has the DNA TGTGCCAGCAGCCCCGGGACTTCCAATGAGCAGTTCTTC. Its protein product is CASSPGTSNEQFF. The entire variable domain, with the rest obtained from reference TRBV7-2 and TRBJ2-1, is as follows: GAGVSQSPSNKVTEKGKDVELRCDPISGHTALYWYRQSLGQGLEFLIYFQGNSAPDKSGLPSDRFSAERTGGSVSTLTIQRTQQEDSAVYLCASSPGTSNEQFFGPGTRLTVL.

The chain couples TRBV5-1 to TRBJ2-3, with D maybe TRBD2 (6 bases). The V and J ends lost 0 bases and 0 bases respectively, with 11 bases between them. The CDR3 spans 16 residues. Germline CDR1 reads SGHRS; CDR2 reads YFSETQ. The CDR3 bases are TGCGCCAGCAGCTTGGGGCATAGCGGTAGCACAGATACGCAGTATTTT. Translated, it gives CASSLGHSGSTDTQYF.

This chain uses TRBV7-9 with TRBJ2-5; TRBD2 matches 11 bases. V gave up 4 bases and J gave up 0 bases; unmatched junction bases: 1. There are 15 residues in the CDR3. Germline CDR1 SEHNR, CDR2 FQNEAQ (reference sequence). Here the CDR3 reads CASSSSGGYQETQYF. Written as DNA, the CDR3 is TGTGCCAGCAGCTCTAGCGGGGGGTACCAAGAGACCCAGTACTTC. Complete variable domain (other parts from reference TRBV7-9 and TRBJ2-5): DTGVSQNPRHKITKRGQNVTFRCDPISEHNRLYWYRQTLGQGPEFLTYFQNEAQLEKSRLLSDRFSAERPKGSFSTLEIQRTEQGDSAMYLCASSSSGGYQETQYFGPGTRLLVL.

This clonotype was recorded a few times. The gene calls are TRBV20-1 and TRBJ2-1; the match to TRBD2 covers 7 bases. V trimming: 0 bases; J trimming: 7 bases; junction bases outside the gene matches: 6. The germline gives CDR1 DFQATT, CDR2 SNEGSKA (reference sequence). The CDR3 has 14 amino acids. The CDR3 DNA sequence: TGCAGTGCTAGAGATGTCGCTAGCGGAAATGAGCAGTTCTTC. This sequence encodes CSARDVASGNEQFF.

The chain uses TRBV12-3 or TRBV12-4 and TRBJ1-2; 10 bases are shared with TRBD1. V lost 2 bases, J lost 7 bases, and 7 bases stayed unmatched. The CDR3 has 15 residues. As DNA, the CDR3 is TGTGCCAGCAGTTTAAGAGACAGGGGGCTAGGTGGCTACACCTTC. Protein: CASSLRDRGLGGYTF.

The chain links TRBV5-1 to TRBJ2-1; 8 bases are shared with TRBD1. The CDR3 is 17 residues long. CDR1 and CDR2 (germline): SGHRS, YFSETQ. V trimming: 5 bases; J trimming: 5 bases; junction bases outside the gene matches: 15. CDR3 bases: TGCGCCAGCAGTTTTGGGACAGGTTTCAAGTGGGACAATGAGCAGTTCTTC. Translated, it gives CASSFGTGFKWDNEQFF.

There are a few counts of this clonotype. V gene TRBV29-1 combines with J gene TRBJ2-2; D call uncertain. The CDR3 consists of 14 residues. From germline, CDR1 is SQVTM and CDR2 ANQGSEA. Deletions cut 4 bases from V and 2 bases from J, with 11 bases between. The CDR3 bases are TGCAGCGTTGGAAGCCAGTCCAACACCGGGGAGCTGTTTTTT. This gives the protein CSVGSQSNTGELFF.

This clonotype occurred a few times. The J gene is TRBJ1-1, the V gene TRBV7-9; no clear D gene. Per germline, CDR1 SEHNR and CDR2 FQNEAQ (reference sequence). Trimming pared 5 bases from V and 3 bases from J, leaving 10 bases between. The CDR3 sequence is 13 residues long. The DNA for the CDR3 is TGTGCCAGCAGCACGTCGGTCGACACTGAAGCTTTCTTT. Its translation: CASSTSVDTEAFF.

There are a few counts of this clonotype. V and J are TRBV2 and TRBJ2-3, with TRBD2 matching over 8 bases. The junction had 7 bases not matched to a gene; V was cut back by 3 bases and J by 5 bases. CDR3 length equals 15 residues. Germline V gene lookup returns CDR1 SNHLY and CDR2 FYNNEI. The CDR3: CASSDSTGGQDTQYF. For the CDR3, the DNA is TGTGCCAGCAGTGATTCGACGGGGGGGCAAGATACGCAGTATTTT. Combining the CDR3 with reference TRBV2 and TRBJ2-3 gives the whole variable domain EPEVTQTPSHQVTQMGQEVILRCVPISNHLYFYWYRQILGQKVEFLVSFYNNEISEKSEIFDDQFSVERPDGSNFTLKIRSTKLEDSAMYFCASSDSTGGQDTQYFGPGTRLTVL.

The genes are TRBV6-2 or TRBV6-3 and TRBJ2-7; tentatively, D is TRBD2 (5 bases). The germline CDR1 and CDR2 sequences are MNHEY and SVGEGT. CDR3 size: 16 residues. V dropped 0 bases and J dropped 0 bases, with 12 bases sitting between them. CDR3 in amino acids: CASSYSQTISSYEQYF. The CDR3 DNA follows: TGTGCCAGCAGTTACTCTCAGACTATTAGCTCCTACGAGCAGTACTTC.

The gene calls are TRBV6-6 and TRBJ2-3; 10 bases agree with TRBD2. The J segment lost 2 bases and the V segment lost 6 bases, leaving 5 bases of the junction unmatched. Germline V CDR1 and CDR2: MNHNY, SVGAGI (reference sequence). The CDR3 sequence is 15 residues long. The CDR3 DNA sequence: TGTGCCAGCAGGCGGACTAGCGGACCCACAGATACGCAGTATTTT. The encoded protein is CASRRTSGPTDTQYF.